This T cell receptor beta chain is from a study of blood T cells in healthy people across ages. General study points: It was the long-lived donors that had more naive CD4+ cells and higher diversity than aged donors.

The authors ran a second PCR of roughly 6 to 12 cycles using a sample-barcoded 5' primer and a J-beta primer mix. TCRdb called the 5' RACE reads again in MiXCR, with one record for every CDR3 protein. The sample records around 800,000 distinct CDR3 sequences, approximately 24% being singletons. This clonotype was observed a handful of times. Its cognate antigen is unknown. CDR3 length: 15 amino acids. V lost 4 bases and J lost 8, with 18 bases in between. The germline CDR1 and CDR2 sequences are SGDLS and YYNGEE. The same sample was also studied in work on T cells of mothers and their children. That investigation notes: It was related mother-child pairs that showed slightly higher overlap than unrelated pairs, without reaching significance.

The sequenced sample was blood. The receptor was derived from a boy aged 10-17 years in good health. The gene calls are TRBV9 and TRBJ2-2; D is possibly TRBD2 (6 bases). CDR3 coding DNA: TGTGCCAGCAGCTCCCGGACTATACCCAAAGGGGAGCTGTTTTTT. This codes for CASSSRTIPKGELFF.